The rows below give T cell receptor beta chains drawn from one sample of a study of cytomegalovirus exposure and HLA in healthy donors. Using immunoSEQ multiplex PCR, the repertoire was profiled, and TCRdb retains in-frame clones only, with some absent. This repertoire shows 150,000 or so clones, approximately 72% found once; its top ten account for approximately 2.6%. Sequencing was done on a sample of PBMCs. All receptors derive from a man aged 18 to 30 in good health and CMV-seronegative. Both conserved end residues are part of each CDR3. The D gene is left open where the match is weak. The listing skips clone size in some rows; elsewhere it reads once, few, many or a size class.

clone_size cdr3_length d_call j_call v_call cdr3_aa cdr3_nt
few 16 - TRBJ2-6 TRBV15 CATSEQGSSGANVLTF TGTGCCACCTCGGAACAGGGATCCTCTGGGGCCAACGTCCTGACTTTC
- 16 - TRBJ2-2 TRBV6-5 CASSYQTGSNTGELFF TGTGCCAGCAGTTACCAAACAGGTTCGAACACCGGGGAGCTGTTTTTT
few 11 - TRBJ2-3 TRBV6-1 CASSYVGTQYF TGTGCCAGCAGTTACGTGGGCACGCAGTATTTT
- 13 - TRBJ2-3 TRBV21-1 CASTRGSTDTQYF TGTGCCAGCACCAGGGGAAGCACAGATACGCAGTATTTT
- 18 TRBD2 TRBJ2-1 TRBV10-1 CASSDGLAGGPSYNEQFF TGCGCCAGCAGCGATGGACTAGCGGGGGGGCCCTCCTACAATGAGCAGTTCTTC
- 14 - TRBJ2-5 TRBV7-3 CASSLSGSQETQYF TGTGCCAGCAGCTTATCAGGTAGCCAAGAGACCCAGTACTTC
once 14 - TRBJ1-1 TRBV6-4 CASSAAGGTTEAFF TGTGCCAGCAGTGCGGCGGGGGGTACCACTGAAGCTTTCTTT
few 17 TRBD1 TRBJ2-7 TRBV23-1 CASSQPTTGTGAYEQYF TGCGCCAGCAGTCAACCAACAACGGGGACAGGAGCCTACGAGCAGTACTTC
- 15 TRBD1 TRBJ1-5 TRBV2 CASSSTGGDGQPQHF TGTGCCAGCAGTTCGACAGGGGGCGACGGTCAGCCCCAGCATTTT
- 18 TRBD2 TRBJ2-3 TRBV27 CASSFRTSGGASTDTQYF TGTGCCAGCAGTTTTAGGACTAGCGGGGGGGCTAGCACAGATACGCAGTATTTT
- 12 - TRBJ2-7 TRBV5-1 CASSLSGYEQYF TGCGCCAGCTCCTTGTCCGGTTACGAGCAGTACTTC
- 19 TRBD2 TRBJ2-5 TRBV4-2 CASSQDRGSLAGVQETQYF TGTGCCAGCAGCCAAGATAGGGGTTCCCTAGCGGGGGTCCAAGAGACCCAGTACTTC
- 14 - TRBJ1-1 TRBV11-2 CASSFEGRATEAFF TGTGCCAGCAGCTTTGAAGGGCGGGCGACTGAAGCTTTCTTT
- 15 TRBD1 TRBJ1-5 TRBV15 CATSLDRGQTQPQHF TGTGCCACCAGCTTAGACAGGGGGCAAACTCAGCCCCAGCATTTT
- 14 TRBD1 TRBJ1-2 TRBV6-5 CASSRWDSNYGYTF TGTGCCAGCAGTAGATGGGACAGCAACTATGGCTACACCTTC
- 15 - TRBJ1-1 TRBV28 CASSLGGGQSHEAFF TGTGCCAGCAGTTTAGGAGGTGGCCAGTCCCATGAAGCTTTCTTT
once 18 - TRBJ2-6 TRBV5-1 CASSPLGGGTSGANVLTF TGCGCCAGCAGCCCATTGGGAGGGGGGACCTCTGGGGCCAACGTCCTGACTTTC
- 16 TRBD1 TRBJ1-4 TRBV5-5 CASSMGQGVTNEKLFF TGTGCCAGCAGCATGGGACAGGGGGTTACTAATGAAAAACTGTTTTTT
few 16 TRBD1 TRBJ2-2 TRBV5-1 CASSFLAGGADGELFF TGCGCCAGCAGCTTCTTGGCAGGGGGCGCCGACGGGGAGCTGTTTTTT
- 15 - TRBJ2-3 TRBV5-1 CASRYRDSSTDTQYF TGCGCCAGCAGATACCGGGATTCTAGCACAGATACGCAGTATTTT
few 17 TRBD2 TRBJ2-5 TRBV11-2 CASSLDLAGGRSGTQYF TGTGCCAGCAGCTTAGATCTAGCGGGGGGACGGTCGGGGACCCAGTACTTC
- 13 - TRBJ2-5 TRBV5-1 CASRYLPQETQYF TGCGCCAGCAGATACTTACCACAAGAGACCCAGTACTTC
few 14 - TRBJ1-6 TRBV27 CASMTDRYNSPLHF TGTGCCAGCATGACAGACCGCTATAATTCACCCCTCCACTTT
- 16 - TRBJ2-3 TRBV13 CASSWETRDSTDTQYF TGTGCCAGCAGCTGGGAGACTAGGGATAGCACAGATACGCAGTATTTT
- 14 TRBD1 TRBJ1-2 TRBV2 CASSGQGARYGYTF TGTGCCAGCAGTGGACAGGGGGCGCGGTATGGCTACACCTTC
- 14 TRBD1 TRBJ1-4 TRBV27 CASSGQGSNEKLFF TGTGCCAGCAGCGGACAGGGATCAAATGAAAAACTGTTTTTT
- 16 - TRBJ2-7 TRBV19 CASSTTGTFSSYEQYF TGTGCCAGTAGTACGACTGGGACTTTCAGCTCCTACGAGCAGTACTTC
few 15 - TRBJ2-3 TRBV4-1 CASSQIAGGTDTQYF TGCGCCAGCAGCCAAATAGCAGGGGGCACAGATACGCAGTATTTT
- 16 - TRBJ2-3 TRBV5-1 CASSLNGLPSTDTQYF TGCGCCAGCAGCTTAAATGGACTACCTAGCACAGATACGCAGTATTTT
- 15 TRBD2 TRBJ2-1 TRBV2 CASTPAAGVNNEQFF TGTGCCAGTACCCCAGCAGCGGGGGTTAACAATGAGCAGTTCTTC
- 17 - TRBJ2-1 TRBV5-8 CASSFMEGSSSYNEQFF TGTGCCAGCAGCTTTATGGAGGGATCAAGCTCCTACAATGAGCAGTTCTTC
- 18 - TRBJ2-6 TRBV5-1 CASSLEGREASGANGLTF TGCGCCAGCAGCTTGGAGGGCAGGGAAGCCTCTGGGGCCAACGGCCTGACTTTC
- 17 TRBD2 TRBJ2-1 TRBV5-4 CASSVEMGGNSMDEKFF TGTGCCAGCAGCGTTGAGATGGGGGGGAACTCTATGGATGAGAAGTTCTTC
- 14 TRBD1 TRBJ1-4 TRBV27 CASSIYRGDEKLFF TGTGCCAGCAGCATTTACAGGGGGGACGAAAAACTGTTTTTT
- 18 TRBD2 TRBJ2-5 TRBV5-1 CASSLDASGGAYQETQYF TGCGCCAGCAGCTTGGACGCTAGCGGGGGGGCGTACCAAGAGACCCAGTACTTC
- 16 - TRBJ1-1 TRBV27 CASSLGIGVMNTEAFF TGTGCCAGCAGTTTAGGCATAGGGGTTATGAACACTGAAGCTTTCTTT
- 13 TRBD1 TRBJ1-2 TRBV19 CASSPGTGYGYTF TGTGCCAGTAGTCCCGGGACAGGGTATGGCTACACCTTC
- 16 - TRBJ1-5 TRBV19 CASSTRTDYSNQPQHF TGTGCCAGTAGTACCCGGACGGACTATAGCAATCAGCCCCAGCATTTT
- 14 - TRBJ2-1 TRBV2 CASSVFGSYNEQFF TGTGCCAGCAGTGTGTTCGGCTCCTACAATGAGCAGTTCTTC
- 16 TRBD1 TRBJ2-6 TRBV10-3 CAIPGGALSGANVLTF TGTGCCATACCAGGGGGCGCCTTGTCTGGGGCCAACGTCCTGACTTTC
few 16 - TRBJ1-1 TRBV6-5 CASSYLGTPLNTEAFF TGTGCCAGCAGTTACTTGGGGACACCCTTGAACACTGAAGCTTTCTTT
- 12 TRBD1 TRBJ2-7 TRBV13 CASSRQGGEQYF TGTGCCAGCAGCCGACAGGGCGGCGAGCAGTACTTC
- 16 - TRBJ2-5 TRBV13 CASSQDLEAGEETQYF TGTGCCAGCAGCCAGGATTTAGAGGCAGGGGAAGAGACCCAGTACTTC
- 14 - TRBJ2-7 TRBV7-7 CASSLARGPYEQYF TGTGCTAGCAGCTTAGCGCGCGGGCCCTACGAGCAGTACTTC
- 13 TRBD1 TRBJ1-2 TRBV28 CASRPTGIYGYTF TGTGCCAGCAGACCGACAGGGATCTATGGCTACACCTTC
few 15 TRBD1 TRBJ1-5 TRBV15 CATRGTVLGLQPQHF TGTGCCACCCGAGGGACAGTTTTGGGGCTACAGCCCCAGCATTTT
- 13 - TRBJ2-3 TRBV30 CAWRGTLNLPQYF TGTGCCTGGAGAGGGACTTTAAATCTTCCGCAGTATTTT
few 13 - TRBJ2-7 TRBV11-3 CASSLLAGYEQYF TGTGCCAGCAGCTTACTTGCGGGCTACGAGCAGTACTTC